This is a list of T cell receptor beta chains from one sample in a study of T cells expressing NK-cell markers. TCRdb reprocessed the 5' RACE reads, with one entry per CDR3 protein and no DNA. This table holds 150,000 to 180,000 distinct CDR3 sequences. The sample was blood T cells: a sorted CD56 or NKG2C T cell subset, CD4+ or CD8+ T cells, or bulk PBMC T cells (not recorded which). The receptors stem from a woman between 45 and 60 years old in good health. Each CDR3 is given with its conserved first and last residue.

j_gene,v_gene,CDR3aa
TRBJ2-5,TRBV12-3/TRBV12-4,CASSLAASGLQETQYF
TRBJ2-5,TRBV15,CATTAAGDETQYF
TRBJ2-2,TRBV7-8,CASSATLDQRISTGELFF
TRBJ2-3,TRBV4-1,CASSQEDRGLSTDTQYF
TRBJ2-3,TRBV20-1,CSARDAPGTSVTDTQYF
TRBJ2-2,TRBV29-1,CSAERTENTGELFF
TRBJ2-1,TRBV11-2,CASSLDPSSGAYNEQFF
TRBJ2-1,TRBV4-1,CASSHQTGLGNEQFF
TRBJ1-2,TRBV24-1,CATSTDATLSGYTF
TRBJ2-7,TRBV6-1,CASSETSDSSEQYF
TRBJ2-1,TRBV6-5,CASRPLADSPVGDEQFF
TRBJ2-7,TRBV11-3,CASRASGAQNEQYF
TRBJ2-1,TRBV7-6,CASSLGWGYEQFF
TRBJ2-7,TRBV7-9,CASSPRLVSYEQYF
TRBJ2-1,TRBV11-2,CASSLGVSLAGDEQFF